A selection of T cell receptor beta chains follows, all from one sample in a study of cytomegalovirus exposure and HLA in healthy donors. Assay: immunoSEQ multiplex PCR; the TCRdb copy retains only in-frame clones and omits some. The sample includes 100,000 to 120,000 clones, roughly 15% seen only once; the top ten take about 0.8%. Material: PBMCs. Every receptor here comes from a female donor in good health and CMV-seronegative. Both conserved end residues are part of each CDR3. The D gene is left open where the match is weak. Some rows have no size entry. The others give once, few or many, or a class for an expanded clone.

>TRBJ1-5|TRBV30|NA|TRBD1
TGTGCCTGGAGTGTACTGTGGGACAGGGGGGAGTACAGACAGCCCCAGCATTTT
CAWSVLWDRGEYRQPQHF
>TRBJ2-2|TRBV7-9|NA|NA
TGTGCCAGCAGCCCTTCCCGAGCTACCGGGGAGCTGTTTTTT
CASSPSRATGELFF
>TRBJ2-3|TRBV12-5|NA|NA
TGTGCTAGTGGTTTGTTGGCTCGCACAGATACGCAGTATTTT
CASGLLARTDTQYF
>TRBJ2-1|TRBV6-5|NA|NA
TGTGCCAGCAGTTACTCGAGAGGTGCTTACAATGAGCAGTTCTTC
CASSYSRGAYNEQFF
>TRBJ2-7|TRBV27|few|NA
TGTGCCAGCAGCTTCTCCTACGAGCAGTACTTC
CASSFSYEQYF
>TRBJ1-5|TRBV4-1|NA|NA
TGCGCCAGCAGCCAAGAATCGGTAAATCAGCCCCAGCATTTT
CASSQESVNQPQHF
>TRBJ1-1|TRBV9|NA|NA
TGTGCCAGCAGCCCGAGGGACACTGAAGCTTTCTTT
CASSPRDTEAFF
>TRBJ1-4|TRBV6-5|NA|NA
TGTGCCAGCAGTTACGGAGTCCCGCGTGTGAGTGAAAAACTGTTTTTT
CASSYGVPRVSEKLFF
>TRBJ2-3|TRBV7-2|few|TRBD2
TGTGCCAGCAGCTTCACAGCGGGGGGCACAGATACGCAGTATTTT
CASSFTAGGTDTQYF
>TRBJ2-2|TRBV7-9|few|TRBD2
TGTGCCAGCAGCCCATCCGGGACTAGCGGCTTCGGGGAGCTGTTTTTT
CASSPSGTSGFGELFF
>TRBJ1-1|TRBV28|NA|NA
TGTGCCAGCAGTTTTTCGGGGATGAACACTGAAGCTTTCTTT
CASSFSGMNTEAFF
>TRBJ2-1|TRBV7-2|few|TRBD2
TGTGCCAGCAGCTTATACGGGACTAGCGTATCCAATGAGCAGTTCTTC
CASSLYGTSVSNEQFF
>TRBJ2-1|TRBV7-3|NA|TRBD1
TGTGCCAGCAGCCCGGGACAGGAGGGCGAGCAGTTCTTC
CASSPGQEGEQFF
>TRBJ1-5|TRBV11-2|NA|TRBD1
TGTGCCAGCAGCTCGGGGACAGTGGGGAATCAGCCCCAGCATTTT
CASSSGTVGNQPQHF
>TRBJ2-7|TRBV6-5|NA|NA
TGTGCCAGCAGTTACTCGGCCCCCGATCTTTCCTACGAGCAGTACTTC
CASSYSAPDLSYEQYF
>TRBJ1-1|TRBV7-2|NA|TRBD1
TGTGCCAGCAGCGACAGGGTACTGAACACTGAAGCTTTCTTT
CASSDRVLNTEAFF
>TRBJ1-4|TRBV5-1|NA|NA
TGCGCCAGCAGCTTGGTAGGACTTAATGAAAAACTGTTTTTT
CASSLVGLNEKLFF
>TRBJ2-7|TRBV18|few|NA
TGTGCCAGCTCACCTTCGAACTTCAACAGGGTTTCCCACGAGCAGTACTTC
CASSPSNFNRVSHEQYF
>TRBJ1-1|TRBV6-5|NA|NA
TGTGCCAGCAGTTATTCGAACAGGGTGACCACTGAAGCTTTCTTT
CASSYSNRVTTEAFF
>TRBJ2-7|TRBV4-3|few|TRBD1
TGCGCCAGCAGCCAAACACCCGGGACAGGGGGCTCCTACGAGCAGTACTTC
CASSQTPGTGGSYEQYF
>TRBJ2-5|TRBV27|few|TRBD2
TGTGCCAGCAGTTTGTCCGGGACTAGCCCCCAAGAGACCCAGTACTTC
CASSLSGTSPQETQYF
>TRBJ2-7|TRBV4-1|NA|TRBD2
TGCGCCAGCAGCCAGGCCCTAGCGGGGGGTTACGAGCAGTACTTC
CASSQALAGGYEQYF
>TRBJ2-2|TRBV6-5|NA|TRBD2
TGTGCCAGCAGTCCGGGAGGTTTGGGGGAGCTGTTTTTT
CASSPGGLGELFF
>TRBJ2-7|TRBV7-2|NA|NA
TGTGCCAGCAGCTTCGTACAGGGTAACTACGAGCAGTACTTC
CASSFVQGNYEQYF
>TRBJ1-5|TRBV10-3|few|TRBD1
TGTGCCTCCCAAACAGGGGGCAGCAATCAGCCCCAGCATTTT
CASQTGGSNQPQHF
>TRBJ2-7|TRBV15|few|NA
TGTGCCACCAGCAGAGTAGGGAGCTCCTACGAGCAGTACTTC
CATSRVGSSYEQYF
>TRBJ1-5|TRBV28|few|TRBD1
TGTGCCAGCACCCCGACAGGGGTCGGCAATCAGCCCCAGCATTTT
CASTPTGVGNQPQHF
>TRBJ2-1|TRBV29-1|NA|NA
TGCAGCGGGGGCGCACACTCCTACAATGAGCAGTTCTTC
CSGGAHSYNEQFF
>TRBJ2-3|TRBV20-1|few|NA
TGCAGTGCTCGTCTCACAGATACGCAGTATTTT
CSARLTDTQYF
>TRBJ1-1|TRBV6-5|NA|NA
TGTGCCAGCACTGTAACACGCCACGCTGAAGCTTTCTTT
CASTVTRHAEAFF
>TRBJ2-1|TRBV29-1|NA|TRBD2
TGCAGCGCTCGGACTAGCGGGAGGGGAGCCTACAATGAGCAGTTCTTC
CSARTSGRGAYNEQFF
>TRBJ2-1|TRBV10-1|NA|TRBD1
TGCGCCAGCAGTGAGTCACACAGGGGGTTTGAGCAGTTCTTC
CASSESHRGFEQFF
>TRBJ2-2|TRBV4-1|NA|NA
TGCGCCAGCAGCCTTGAGGACAGGCCCGGGGGCCCCGGGGAGCTGTTTTTT
CASSLEDRPGGPGELFF
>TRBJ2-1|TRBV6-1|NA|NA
TGTGCCAGCAGTACCGGGACTCAGACCTACAATGAGCAGTTCTTC
CASSTGTQTYNEQFF
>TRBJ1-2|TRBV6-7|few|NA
TGTGCCAAGGGGGTTAGCAATAACTATGGCTACACCTTC
CAKGVSNNYGYTF
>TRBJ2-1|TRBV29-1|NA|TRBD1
TGCAGCGTCACGGGACAGGTTATCCTCAATGAGCAGTTCTTC
CSVTGQVILNEQFF
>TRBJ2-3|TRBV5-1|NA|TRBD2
TGCGCCAGCAGCTTCTCCCGGGGGGGCACAGATACGCAGTATTTT
CASSFSRGGTDTQYF
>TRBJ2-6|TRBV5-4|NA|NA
TGTGCGACAGGAAACTCTGGGGCCAACGTCCTGACTTTC
CATGNSGANVLTF
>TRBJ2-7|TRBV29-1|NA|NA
TGCAGCGTTGGAGGAGAGAGCTCCTACGAGCAGTACTTC
CSVGGESSYEQYF